The clone carrying this TCR beta chain appeared once. The protocol was immunoSEQ multiplex PCR, while the TCRdb copy is restricted to in-frame clones and leaves out a portion. The sample has approximately 2.1 million clones, more than 80% seen once. The data stem from a study of shared clonotypes between healthy human individuals. The sequence derives from a man in his late teens or twenties in good health. Some clones in this sample may be carry-over from other donors' samples. Material for sequencing was naive CD4+ T cells from PBMCs. Subset here: CD45RA+ positively selected.

The CDR3 DNA sequence: TGTGCCAGCAGTTTCCGACGGTTGGCCGGGGAGCTGTTTTTT. This encodes CASSFRRLAGELFF. The J gene is TRBJ2-2, the V gene TRBV28; D gene ambiguous. Trimming shortened V by 3 bases and J by 6 bases, and 11 bases separated the two germline ends. Germline values: CDR1 MDHEN, CDR2 SYDVKM. The CDR3 consists of 14 residues.